This entry describes one TCR beta chain. Antigen: not known. The CDR3 has 16 residues. CDR1 and CDR2 from the germline V gene are SGHRS and YFSETQ. The data belong to a study of monozygotic twins with inflammatory bowel disease. Blood samples, whole and unsorted for T cells, yielded the isolated total RNA. TCRdb re-called the 5' RACE reads, yielding one record per CDR3 amino acid sequence without DNA. Its clone listing holds around 190,000 distinct CDR3 sequences. Study-wide findings and caveats: Sharing of clonotypes with others was lower in IBD patients than in healthy twins, and this was especially so with disease activity.

The chain employs TRBV5-1 and TRBJ2-2; TCRdb picks TRBD1, but there is no DNA to check that call. Material for sequencing was blood. This receptor was taken from a human donor with ulcerative colitis or Crohn's disease, or a healthy co-twin of an affected twin (not recorded which). This CDR3 is CASSSLGASNTGELFF.